The 10 T cell receptor beta chains below all came from one sample that was sequenced in a study of human T cells and chemical hapten exposure. Each CDR3 protein is one row after TCRdb ran MiXCR on the RACE reads. Here the sample spans 370,000 or so distinct CDR3 sequences, roughly 4.8% being singletons. The sample's time point: patch test 1, 2 weeks after DPC sensitization. Sample treatment: therapeutic diphenylcyclopropenone sensitization with weekly scalp DPC. Sequenced here: whole blood, sampled in connection with sensitization to the hapten diphenylcyclopropenone (DPC). The receptor source for this set is a woman between 45 and 60 years old with alopecia areata. Some clones in this sample may be carry-over from other donors' samples.

The chain has TRBV6-6 and TRBJ2-1; D not resolved. The CDR3 has 14 amino acids. Germline CDR1 MNHNY, CDR2 SVGAGI (reference sequence). The chain's CDR3 is CALANLGVYNEQFF. The CDR3 DNA is TGTGCTTTGGCCAACCTGGGTGTATACAATGAGCAGTTCTTC.

The chain links TRBV6-5 to TRBJ2-3, with TRBD2 identical over 7 bases. The CDR3 loop spans 14 amino acids. V gave up 5 bases and J gave up 2 bases; unmatched junction bases: 4. The germline V gene has CDR1 MNHEY and CDR2 SVGAGI. CDR3 protein: CASSAGLVTDTQYF. In DNA, the CDR3 is TGTGCCAGCAGTGCAGGACTAGTCACAGATACGCAGTATTTT.

This clonotype appeared many times. The chain uses TRBV7-6 and TRBJ2-3; TRBD2 might be the D (6 bases). This CDR3 region has 14 residues. In germline, CDR1 is SGHVS, CDR2 FNYEAQ. V lost 5 bases and J lost 4, with 13 bases in between. The CDR3 loop is CASSPTSTPDTQYF. Written as DNA, the CDR3 is TGTGCCAGCAGCCCGACTAGTACCCCAGATACGCAGTATTTT.

The rearrangement uses TRBV19 and TRBJ2-6; 7 bases fit TRBD1. V lost 1 base to trimming and J lost 4 bases; unmatched junction nucleotides: 13. This CDR3 region has 19 residues. Per germline, CDR1 LNHDA and CDR2 SQIVND (reference sequence). The DNA of the CDR3 is TGTGCCAGTAGTATAGCCCCGGACAGGAGACTCTCCGGGGCCAACGTCCTGACTTTC. Translation: CASSIAPDRRLSGANVLTF.

This clonotype came up many times. The junction differs from germline at one of its ends, possibly a read error. J is TRBJ1-1 and V is TRBV29-1, with TRBD1 matching 9 bases. Germline V CDR1 and CDR2: SQVTM, ANQGSEA. The CDR3 loop spans 15 amino acids. The CDR3: CSVKSGTGMNIEAFF. The DNA of the CDR3 is TGCAGCGTTAAGTCCGGGACAGGGATGAACATTGAAGCTTTCTTT.

In its sample, this clonotype was seen many times. V usage is TRBV3-1 and J usage is TRBJ1-5, with unresolved D. V was trimmed by 3 bases and J by 3 bases, leaving 9 bases between them. Germline V gives CDR1 LGHDT, CDR2 YNNKEL (reference sequence). The CDR3 has 14 amino acids. The CDR3 coding sequence is TGTGCCAGCAGCCAGAAGTCCTACAATCAGCCCCAGCATTTT. Translation gives CASSQKSYNQPQHF.

The CDR3 sequence: CASSHWSGQFVYGYTF. Here the CDR3 DNA reads TGTGCCAGCAGTCATTGGTCGGGACAGTTTGTCTATGGCTACACCTTC. The chain carries TRBV5-6 and TRBJ1-2, with 7 bases matching TRBD1. CDR1 is SGHDT and CDR2 is YYEEEE in the germline V gene. The CDR3 has 16 residues. Losses at the gene ends were 5 bases for V and 4 bases for J; bases not matched to a gene: 14.

This clonotype was picked up many times. J is TRBJ1-5 and V is TRBV28, with D possibly matching TRBD1 (5 bases). Germline V gene data show CDR1 as MDHEN and CDR2 as SYDVKM. The CDR3 is 14 amino acids. The V end lost 6 bases, the J end lost 4 bases, and 13 bases lay between the germline ends. The CDR3 DNA is TGTGCCAGCAGACCAGGGCGTTGGAATCAGCCCCAGCATTTT. This codes for CASRPGRWNQPQHF.

The chain combines TRBV6-6 with TRBJ2-1; D gene uncertain. The CDR3 consists of 12 residues. V dropped 2 bases and J dropped 8 bases, with 7 bases sitting between them. The germline V gene encodes CDR1 MNHNY and CDR2 SVGAGI (reference sequence). The CDR3 region is CASSYREDEQFF. CDR3 sequence (DNA): TGTGCCAGCAGTTACCGTGAAGATGAGCAGTTCTTC.

Many counts were recorded for this clonotype. The V gene is TRBV28, the J gene TRBJ2-7, with D possibly TRBD1 on 6 matching bases. The CDR3 runs 17 residues. V was clipped by 2 bases and J by 5 bases, with 22 bases between them. In germline, CDR1 is MDHEN, CDR2 SYDVKM. The CDR3 region is CASSLVRWGRGSHEQYF. DNA for the CDR3: TGTGCCAGCAGTTTAGTCCGGTGGGGCAGGGGATCCCACGAGCAGTACTTC.